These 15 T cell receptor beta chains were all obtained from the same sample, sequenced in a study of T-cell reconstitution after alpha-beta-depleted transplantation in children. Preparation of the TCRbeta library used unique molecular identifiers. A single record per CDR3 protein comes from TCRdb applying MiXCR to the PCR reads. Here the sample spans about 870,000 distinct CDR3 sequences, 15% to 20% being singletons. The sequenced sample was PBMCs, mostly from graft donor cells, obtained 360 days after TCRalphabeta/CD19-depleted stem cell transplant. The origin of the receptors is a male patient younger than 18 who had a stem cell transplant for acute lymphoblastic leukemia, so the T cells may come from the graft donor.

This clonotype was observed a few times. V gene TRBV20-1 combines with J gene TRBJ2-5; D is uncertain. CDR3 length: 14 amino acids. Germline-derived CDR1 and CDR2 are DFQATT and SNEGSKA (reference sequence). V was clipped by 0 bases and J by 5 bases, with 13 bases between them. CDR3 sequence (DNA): TGCAGTGCTAGAGACCCCCGCAGCCGGGAGACCCAGTACTTC. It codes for CSARDPRSRETQYF.

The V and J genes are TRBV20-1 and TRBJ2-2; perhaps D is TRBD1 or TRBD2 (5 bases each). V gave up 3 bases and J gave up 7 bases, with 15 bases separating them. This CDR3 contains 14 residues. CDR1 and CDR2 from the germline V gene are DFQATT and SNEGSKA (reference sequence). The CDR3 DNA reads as TGCAGTGCTAGGGGGGACCTACACGGCGGGGAGCTGTTTTTT. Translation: CSARGDLHGGELFF.

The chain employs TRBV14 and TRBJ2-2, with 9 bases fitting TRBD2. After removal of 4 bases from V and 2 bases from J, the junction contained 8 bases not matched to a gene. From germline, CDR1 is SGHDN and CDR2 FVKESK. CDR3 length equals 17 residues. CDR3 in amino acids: CASSRGLAGANTGELFF. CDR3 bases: TGTGCCAGCAGCCGCGGCTTAGCGGGAGCTAACACCGGGGAGCTGTTTTTT.

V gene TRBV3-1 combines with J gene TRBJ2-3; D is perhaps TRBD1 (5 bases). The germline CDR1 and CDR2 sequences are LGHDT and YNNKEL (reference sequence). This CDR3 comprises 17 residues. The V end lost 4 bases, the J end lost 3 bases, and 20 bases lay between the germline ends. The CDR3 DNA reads TGTGCCAGCAGCCGTTCACTTAGCTTAGGGGCTACAGATACGCAGTATTTT. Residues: CASSRSLSLGATDTQYF.

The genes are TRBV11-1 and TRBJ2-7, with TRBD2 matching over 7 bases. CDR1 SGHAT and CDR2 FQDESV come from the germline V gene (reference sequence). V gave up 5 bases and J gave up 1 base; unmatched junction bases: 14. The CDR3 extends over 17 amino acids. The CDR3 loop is CASSPTRGSSESYEQYF. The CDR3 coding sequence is TGTGCCAGCAGCCCAACCCGCGGGAGTAGCGAGTCCTACGAGCAGTACTTC.

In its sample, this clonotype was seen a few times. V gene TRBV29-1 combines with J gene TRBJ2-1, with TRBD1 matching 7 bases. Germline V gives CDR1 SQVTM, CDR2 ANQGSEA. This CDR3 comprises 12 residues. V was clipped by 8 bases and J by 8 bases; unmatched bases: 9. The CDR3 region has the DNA TGCAGCTTCCCGACAGGGTCGCATGAGCAGTTCTTC. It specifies CSFPTGSHEQFF.

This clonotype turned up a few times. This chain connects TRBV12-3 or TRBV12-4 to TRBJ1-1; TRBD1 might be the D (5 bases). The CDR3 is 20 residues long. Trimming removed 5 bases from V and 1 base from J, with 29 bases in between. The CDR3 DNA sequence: TGTGCCAGCAGTCCTCAGTCCAAGTCGCCGTTCCCAGGGCGGAACACTGAAGCTTTCTTT. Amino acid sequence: CASSPQSKSPFPGRNTEAFF.

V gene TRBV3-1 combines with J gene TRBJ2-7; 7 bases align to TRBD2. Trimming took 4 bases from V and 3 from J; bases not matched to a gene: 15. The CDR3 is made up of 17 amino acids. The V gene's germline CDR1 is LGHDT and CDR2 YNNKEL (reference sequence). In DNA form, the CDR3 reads TGTGCCAGCAGCCCCGTTCTTGGTGCGGGAGACAGCTACGAGCAGTACTTC. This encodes CASSPVLGAGDSYEQYF.

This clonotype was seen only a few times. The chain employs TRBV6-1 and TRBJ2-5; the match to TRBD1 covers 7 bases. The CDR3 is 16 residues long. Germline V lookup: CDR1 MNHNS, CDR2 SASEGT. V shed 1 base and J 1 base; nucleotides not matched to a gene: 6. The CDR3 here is CASSEGDRGTQETQYF. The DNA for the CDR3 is TGTGCCAGCAGTGAAGGGGACAGAGGGACCCAAGAGACCCAGTACTTC.

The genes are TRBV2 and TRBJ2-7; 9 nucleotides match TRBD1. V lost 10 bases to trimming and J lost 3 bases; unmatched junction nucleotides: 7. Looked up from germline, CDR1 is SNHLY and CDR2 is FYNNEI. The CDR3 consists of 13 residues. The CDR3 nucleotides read TGTGCCAACTTTCGGACAGGGGACTACGAGCAGTACTTC. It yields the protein CANFRTGDYEQYF.

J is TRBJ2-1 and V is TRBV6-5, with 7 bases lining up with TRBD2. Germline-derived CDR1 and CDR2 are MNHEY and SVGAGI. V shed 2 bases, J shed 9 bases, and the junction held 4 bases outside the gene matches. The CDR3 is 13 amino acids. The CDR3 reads CASSYGTKSEQFF. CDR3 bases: TGTGCCAGCAGTTACGGGACTAAAAGTGAGCAGTTCTTC.

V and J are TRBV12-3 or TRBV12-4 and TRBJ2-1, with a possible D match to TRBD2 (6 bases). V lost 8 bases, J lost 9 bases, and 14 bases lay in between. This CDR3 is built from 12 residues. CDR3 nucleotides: TGTGCCAGCCGGGAGCCAAGCTTTGAGCAGTTCTTC. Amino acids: CASREPSFEQFF.

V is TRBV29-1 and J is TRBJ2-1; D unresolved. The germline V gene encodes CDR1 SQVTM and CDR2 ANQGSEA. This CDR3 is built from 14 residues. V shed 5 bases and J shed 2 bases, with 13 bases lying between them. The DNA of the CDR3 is TGCAGCGTTCTTCTAGGATCCCCCTACAATGAGCAGTTCTTC. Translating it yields CSVLLGSPYNEQFF.

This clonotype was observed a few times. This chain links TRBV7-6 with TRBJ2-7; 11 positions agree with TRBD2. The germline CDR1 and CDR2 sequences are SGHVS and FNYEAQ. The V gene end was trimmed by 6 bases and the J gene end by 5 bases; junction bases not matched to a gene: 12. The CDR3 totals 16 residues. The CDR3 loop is CASSSPTGTSGHEQYF. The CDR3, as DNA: TGTGCCAGCAGTTCCCCTACCGGGACTAGCGGTCACGAGCAGTACTTC.

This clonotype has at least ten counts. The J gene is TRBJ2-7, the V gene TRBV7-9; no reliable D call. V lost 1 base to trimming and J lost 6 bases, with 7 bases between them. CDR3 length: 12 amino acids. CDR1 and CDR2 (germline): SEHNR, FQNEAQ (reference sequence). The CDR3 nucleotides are TGTGCCAGCAGCTTAGTGTCGCTCGAGCAGTACTTC. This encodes CASSLVSLEQYF.